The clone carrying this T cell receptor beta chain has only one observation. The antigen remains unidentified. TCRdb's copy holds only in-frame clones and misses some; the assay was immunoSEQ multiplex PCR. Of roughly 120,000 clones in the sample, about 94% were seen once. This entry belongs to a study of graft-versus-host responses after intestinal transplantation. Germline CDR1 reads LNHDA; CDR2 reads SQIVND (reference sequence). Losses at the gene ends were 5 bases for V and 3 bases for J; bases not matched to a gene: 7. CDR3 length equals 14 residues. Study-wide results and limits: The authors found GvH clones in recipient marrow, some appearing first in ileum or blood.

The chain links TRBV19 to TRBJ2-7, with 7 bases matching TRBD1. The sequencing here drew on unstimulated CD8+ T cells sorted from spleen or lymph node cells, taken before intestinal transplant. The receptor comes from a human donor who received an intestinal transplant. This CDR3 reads CASSFKTGLYEQYF. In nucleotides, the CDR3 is TGTGCCAGTAGTTTTAAGACAGGGCTCTACGAGCAGTACTTC. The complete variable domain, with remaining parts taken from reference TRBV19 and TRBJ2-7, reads DGGITQSPKYLFRKEGQNVTLSCEQNLNHDAMYWYRQDPGQGLRLIYYSQIVNDFQKGDIAEGYSVSREKKESFPLTVTSAQKNPTAFYLCASSFKTGLYEQYFGPGTRLTVT.